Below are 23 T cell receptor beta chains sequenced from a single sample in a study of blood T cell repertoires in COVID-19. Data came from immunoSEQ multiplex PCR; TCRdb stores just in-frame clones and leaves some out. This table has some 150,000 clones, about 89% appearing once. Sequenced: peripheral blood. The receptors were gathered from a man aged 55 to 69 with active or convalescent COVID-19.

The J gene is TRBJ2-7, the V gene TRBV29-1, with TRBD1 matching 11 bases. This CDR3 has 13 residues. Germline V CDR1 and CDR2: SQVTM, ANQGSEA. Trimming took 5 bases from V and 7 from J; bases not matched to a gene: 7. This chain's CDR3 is CSVRGQGAGEQYF. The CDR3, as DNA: TGCAGCGTTCGCGGACAGGGGGCAGGGGAGCAGTACTTC.

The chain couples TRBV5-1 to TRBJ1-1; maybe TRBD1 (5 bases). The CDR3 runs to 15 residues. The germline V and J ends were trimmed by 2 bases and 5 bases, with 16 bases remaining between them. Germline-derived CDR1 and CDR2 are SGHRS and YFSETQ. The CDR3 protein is CASSLWGTEGTEAFF. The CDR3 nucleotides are TGCGCCAGCAGCTTATGGGGGACTGAGGGAACTGAAGCTTTCTTT.

As DNA, the CDR3 is TGTGCCAGCAGCTTGGGCGGGGGGAAAGATACGCAGTATTTT. Translating it yields CASSLGGGKDTQYF. The chain has TRBV7-2 and TRBJ2-3; TRBD2 matches 8 bases. The V segment lost 3 bases and the J segment 5 bases; nucleotides outside the gene matches: 4. The CDR3 runs to 14 residues. CDR1 SGHTA and CDR2 FQGNSA come from the germline V gene.

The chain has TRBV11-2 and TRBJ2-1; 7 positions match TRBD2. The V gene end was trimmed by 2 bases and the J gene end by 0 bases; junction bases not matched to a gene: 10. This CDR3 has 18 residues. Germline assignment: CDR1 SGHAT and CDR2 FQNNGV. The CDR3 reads CASSLRLWRESSYNEQFF. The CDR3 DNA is TGTGCCAGCAGCTTAAGGCTTTGGCGGGAGAGCTCCTACAATGAGCAGTTCTTC.

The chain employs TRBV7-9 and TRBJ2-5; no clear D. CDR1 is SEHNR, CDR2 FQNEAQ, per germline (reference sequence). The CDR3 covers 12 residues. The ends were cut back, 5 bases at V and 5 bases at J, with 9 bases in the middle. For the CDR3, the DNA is TGTGCCAGCAGCCAAGTCGGGGAGACCCAGTACTTC. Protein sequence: CASSQVGETQYF.

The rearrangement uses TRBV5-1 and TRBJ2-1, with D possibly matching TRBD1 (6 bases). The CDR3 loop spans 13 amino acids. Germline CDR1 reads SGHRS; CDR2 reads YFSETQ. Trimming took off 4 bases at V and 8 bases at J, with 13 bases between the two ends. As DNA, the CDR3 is TGCGCCAGCAGCATAGGGGGTCCAGATGAGCAGTTCTTC. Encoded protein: CASSIGGPDEQFF.

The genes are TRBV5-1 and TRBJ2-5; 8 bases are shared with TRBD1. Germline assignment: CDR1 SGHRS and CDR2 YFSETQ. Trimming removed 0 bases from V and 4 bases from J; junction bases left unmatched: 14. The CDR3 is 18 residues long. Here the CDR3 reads CASSLEARGRIRGETQYF. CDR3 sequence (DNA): TGCGCCAGCAGCTTGGAGGCCAGGGGGCGCATAAGGGGAGAGACCCAGTACTTC.

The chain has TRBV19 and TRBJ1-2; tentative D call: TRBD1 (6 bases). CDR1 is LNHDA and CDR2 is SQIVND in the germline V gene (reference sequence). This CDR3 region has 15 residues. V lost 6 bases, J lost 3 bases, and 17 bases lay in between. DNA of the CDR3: TGTGCCAGTAGCCCCTTTCGACAGGACCACTATGGCTACACCTTC. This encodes CASSPFRQDHYGYTF.

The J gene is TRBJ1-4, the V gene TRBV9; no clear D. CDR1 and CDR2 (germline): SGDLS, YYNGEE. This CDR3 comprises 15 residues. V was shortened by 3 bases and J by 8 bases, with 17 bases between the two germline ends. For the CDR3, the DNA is TGTGCCAGCAGCGGGTCGACTCTCACTGGGGAAAAACTGTTTTTT. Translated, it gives CASSGSTLTGEKLFF.

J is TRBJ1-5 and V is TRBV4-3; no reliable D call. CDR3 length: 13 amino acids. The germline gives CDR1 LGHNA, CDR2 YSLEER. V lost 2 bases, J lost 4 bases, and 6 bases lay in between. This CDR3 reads CASSQSINQPQHF. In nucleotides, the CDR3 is TGCGCCAGCAGCCAAAGCATAAATCAGCCCCAGCATTTT.

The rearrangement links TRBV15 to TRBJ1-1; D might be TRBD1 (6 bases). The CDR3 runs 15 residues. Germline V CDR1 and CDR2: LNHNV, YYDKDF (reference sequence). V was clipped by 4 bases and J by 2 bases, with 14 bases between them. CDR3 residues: CATSKGSQGNTEAFF. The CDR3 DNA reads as TGTGCCACCAGCAAAGGCTCACAGGGAAACACTGAAGCTTTCTTT. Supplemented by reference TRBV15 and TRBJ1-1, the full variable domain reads DAMVIQNPRYQVTQFGKPVTLSCSQTLNHNVMYWYQQKSSQAPKLLFHYYDKDFNNEADTPDNFQSRRPNTSFCFLDIRSPGLGDTAMYLCATSKGSQGNTEAFFGQGTRLTVV.

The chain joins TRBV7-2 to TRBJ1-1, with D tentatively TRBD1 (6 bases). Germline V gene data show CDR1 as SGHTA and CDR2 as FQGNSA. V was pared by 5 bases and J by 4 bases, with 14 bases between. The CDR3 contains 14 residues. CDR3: CASSPSGRGTEAFF. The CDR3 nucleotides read TGTGCCAGCAGCCCGTCGGGCAGGGGCACTGAAGCTTTCTTT.

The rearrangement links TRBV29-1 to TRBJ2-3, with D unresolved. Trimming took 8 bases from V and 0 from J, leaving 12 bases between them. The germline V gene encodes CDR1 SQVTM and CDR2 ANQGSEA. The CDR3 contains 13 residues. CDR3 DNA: TGCAGCTCCCAACGAGGTAGCACAGATACGCAGTATTTT. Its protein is CSSQRGSTDTQYF.

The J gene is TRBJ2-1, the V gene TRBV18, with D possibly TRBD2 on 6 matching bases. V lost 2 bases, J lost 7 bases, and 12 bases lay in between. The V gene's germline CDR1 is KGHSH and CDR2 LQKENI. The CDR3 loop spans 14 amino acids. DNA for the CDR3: TGTGCCAGCTCACCAGGGACTTTCCCAAATGAGCAGTTCTTC. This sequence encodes CASSPGTFPNEQFF.

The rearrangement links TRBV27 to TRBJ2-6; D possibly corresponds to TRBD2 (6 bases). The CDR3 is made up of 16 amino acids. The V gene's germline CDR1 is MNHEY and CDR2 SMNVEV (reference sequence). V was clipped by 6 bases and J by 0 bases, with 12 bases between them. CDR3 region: CASRPTSSSGANVLTF. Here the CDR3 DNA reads TGTGCCAGCAGGCCAACTAGCTCCTCTGGGGCCAACGTCCTGACTTTC.

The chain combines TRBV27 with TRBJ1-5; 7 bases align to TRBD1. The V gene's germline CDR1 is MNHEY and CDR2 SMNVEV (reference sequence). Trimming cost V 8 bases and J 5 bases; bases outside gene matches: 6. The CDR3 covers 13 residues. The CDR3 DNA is TGTGCCAGCCGACAGGGTCAGTATCAGCCCCAGCATTTT. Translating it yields CASRQGQYQPQHF.

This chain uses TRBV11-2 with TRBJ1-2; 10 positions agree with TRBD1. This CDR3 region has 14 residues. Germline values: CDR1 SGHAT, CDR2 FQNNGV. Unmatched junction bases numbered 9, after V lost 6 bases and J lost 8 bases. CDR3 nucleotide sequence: TGTGCCAGCAGTTTTACGGGACAGGGGACAGGCTACACCTTC. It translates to CASSFTGQGTGYTF.

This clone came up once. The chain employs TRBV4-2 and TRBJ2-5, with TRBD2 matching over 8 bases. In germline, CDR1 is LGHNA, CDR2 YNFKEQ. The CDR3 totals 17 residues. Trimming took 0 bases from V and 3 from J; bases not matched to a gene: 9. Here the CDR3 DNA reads TGTGCCAGCAGCCAAGAAACTCGCATAGCGGGGAAAGAGACCCAGTACTTC. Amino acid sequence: CASSQETRIAGKETQYF.

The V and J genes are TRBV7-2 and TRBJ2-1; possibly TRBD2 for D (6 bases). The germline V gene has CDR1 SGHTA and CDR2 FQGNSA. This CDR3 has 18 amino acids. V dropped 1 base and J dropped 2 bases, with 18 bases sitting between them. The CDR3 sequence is CASSLGVAGRTTYNEQFF. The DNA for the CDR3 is TGTGCCAGCAGCTTAGGTGTTGCGGGGCGAACGACCTACAATGAGCAGTTCTTC.

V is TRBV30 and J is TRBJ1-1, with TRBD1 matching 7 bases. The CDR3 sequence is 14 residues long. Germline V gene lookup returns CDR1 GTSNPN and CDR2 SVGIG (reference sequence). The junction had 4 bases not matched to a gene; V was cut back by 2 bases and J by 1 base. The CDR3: CAWSTGQPNTEAFF. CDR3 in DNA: TGTGCCTGGAGTACGGGACAGCCGAACACTGAAGCTTTCTTT. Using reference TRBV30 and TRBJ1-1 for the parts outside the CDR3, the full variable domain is SQTIHQWPATLVQPVGSPLSLECTVEGTSNPNLYWYRQAAGRGLQLLFYSVGIGQISSEVPQNLSASRPQDRQFILSSKKLLLSDSGFYLCAWSTGQPNTEAFFGQGTRLTVV.

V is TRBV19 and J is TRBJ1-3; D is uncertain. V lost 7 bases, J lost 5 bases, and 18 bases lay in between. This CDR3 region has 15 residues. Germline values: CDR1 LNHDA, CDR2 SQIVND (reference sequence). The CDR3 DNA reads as TGTGCCAGTACCCAAGAGCCCGAACGCCGAAACACCATATATTTT. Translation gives CASTQEPERRNTIYF. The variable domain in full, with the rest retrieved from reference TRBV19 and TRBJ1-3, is DGGITQSPKYLFRKEGQNVTLSCEQNLNHDAMYWYRQDPGQGLRLIYYSQIVNDFQKGDIAEGYSVSREKKESFPLTVTSAQKNPTAFYLCASTQEPERRNTIYFGEGSWLTVV.

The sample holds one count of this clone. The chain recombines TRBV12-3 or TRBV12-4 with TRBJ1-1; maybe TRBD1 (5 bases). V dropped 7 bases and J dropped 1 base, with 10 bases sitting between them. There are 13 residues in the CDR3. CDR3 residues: CASNRGGNTEAFF. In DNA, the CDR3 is TGTGCCAGCAACCGGGGGGGGAACACTGAAGCTTTCTTT.

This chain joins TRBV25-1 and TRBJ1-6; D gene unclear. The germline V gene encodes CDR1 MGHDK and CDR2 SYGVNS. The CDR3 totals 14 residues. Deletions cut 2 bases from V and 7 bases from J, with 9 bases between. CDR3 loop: CASSELGRNSPLHF. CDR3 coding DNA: TGTGCCAGCAGTGAACTAGGCCGCAATTCACCCCTCCACTTT.